A single sample is the source of the 8 T cell receptor beta chains below, sequenced in a study of T cell changes during pregnancy in multiple sclerosis (dated by TCRdb to about 2019). Preparation of the library involved the immunoSEQ multiplex PCR assay. TCRdb's version of the immuneACCESS table is confined to in-frame rearrangements and falls short of the full clone set. An unresolved V gene accounts for under half of the shortfall where checked; the remainder is of unknown origin. This sample is represented by approximately 94,000 clones; roughly 90% of them were singletons. The ten top clones hold about 1.8% of the sample. Sequencing used peripheral blood, obtained after pregnancy. These receptors were collected from a female donor with multiple sclerosis, enrolled in a pregnancy study.

This chain uses TRBV11-2 with TRBJ2-2; TRBD2 aligns across 9 bases. The ends lost 0 bases at V and 6 bases at J; junction bases unmatched: 11. Germline CDR1 reads SGHAT; CDR2 reads FQNNGV. This CDR3 is built from 18 residues. CDR3 protein: CASSLDGVGSGGAGELFF. For the CDR3, the DNA is TGTGCCAGCAGCTTAGATGGAGTAGGTAGCGGGGGTGCCGGGGAGCTGTTTTTT.

This clone was seen more than once but under ten times. The chain employs TRBV7-3 and TRBJ2-5; D might be TRBD1 (5 bases). Trimming pared 8 bases from V and 4 bases from J, leaving 14 bases between. CDR1 and CDR2 (germline): SGHTA, FQGTGA. The length of the CDR3 is 13 residues. This chain's CDR3 is CASGAGQGETQYF. DNA of the CDR3: TGTGCCAGCGGAGCCGGGCAGGGAGAGACCCAGTACTTC.

The V call is TRBV18, the J call TRBJ1-1; D gene ambiguous. The CDR3 covers 15 residues. Trimming shortened V by 3 bases and J by 3 bases, and 14 bases separated the two germline ends. Germline loops: CDR1 KGHSH, CDR2 LQKENI. CDR3 sequence reads: CASSPLPEADTEAFF. CDR3 sequence (DNA): TGTGCCAGCTCACCGTTACCCGAGGCGGACACTGAAGCTTTCTTT. Full variable domain (rest looked up from reference TRBV18 and TRBJ1-1): NAGVMQNPRHLVRRRGQEARLRCSPMKGHSHVYWYRQLPEEGLKFMVYLQKENIIDESGMPKERFSAEFPKEGPSILRIQQVVRGDSAAYFCASSPLPEADTEAFFGQGTRLTVV.

The CDR3 loop reads CAGVDRANTEAFF. The DNA for the CDR3 is TGTGCCGGGGTGGACAGGGCGAACACTGAAGCTTTCTTT. The chain joins TRBV25-1 to TRBJ1-1; 8 bases are shared with TRBD1. V gave up 11 bases and J gave up 1 base; unmatched junction bases: 6. CDR3 length: 13 amino acids. Germline CDR1 and CDR2: MGHDK and SYGVNS.

Of note for this clone: An end of the junction differs from the germline gene, which may be a read error. The chain has TRBV28 and TRBJ2-7; tentatively, D is TRBD1 (6 bases). Looked up from germline, CDR1 is MDHEN and CDR2 is SYDVKM. This CDR3 comprises 12 residues. CDR3 coding DNA: TGTGCCAGCAGTTTATCGGTAGGGGGTTTGGACTTC. Translation gives CASSLSVGGLDF.

In nucleotides, the CDR3 is TGTGCCACCAGCAGAGAGCCGGACAAACGTAACGTCCTGACTTTC. This sequence encodes CATSREPDKRNVLTF. The chain links TRBV15 to TRBJ2-6, with D possibly matching TRBD1 (5 bases). The CDR3 contains 15 residues. V lost 0 bases and J lost 10, with 13 bases in between. Germline V gene lookup returns CDR1 LNHNV and CDR2 YYDKDF (reference sequence).

The genes are TRBV6-6 and TRBJ2-5, with D unresolved. Deletions cut 2 bases from V and 4 bases from J, with 5 bases between. Germline-derived CDR1 and CDR2 are MNHNY and SVGAGI (reference sequence). CDR3 length: 12 residues. CDR3 loop: CASSYPGETQYF. The CDR3 region has the DNA TGTGCCAGCAGTTACCCCGGAGAGACCCAGTACTTC.

The chain recombines TRBV5-1 with TRBJ2-3, with 11 bases matching TRBD2. V dropped 0 bases and J dropped 4; count of bases not matched to a gene: 1. This CDR3 has 15 residues. Germline CDR1 SGHRS, CDR2 YFSETQ. The CDR3 sequence: CASSLELAGADTQYF. CDR3 coding DNA: TGCGCCAGCAGCTTGGAACTAGCGGGAGCAGATACGCAGTATTTT.